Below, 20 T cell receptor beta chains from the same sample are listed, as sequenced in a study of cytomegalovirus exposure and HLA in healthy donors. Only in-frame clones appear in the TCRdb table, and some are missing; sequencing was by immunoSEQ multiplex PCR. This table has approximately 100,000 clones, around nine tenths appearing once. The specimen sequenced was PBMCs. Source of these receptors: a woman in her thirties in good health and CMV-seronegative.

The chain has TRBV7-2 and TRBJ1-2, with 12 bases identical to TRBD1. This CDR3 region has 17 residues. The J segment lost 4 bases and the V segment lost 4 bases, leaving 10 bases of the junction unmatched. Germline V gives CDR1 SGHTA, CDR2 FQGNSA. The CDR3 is CASSYVGQGAIRYGYTF. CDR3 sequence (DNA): TGTGCCAGCAGCTACGTGGGACAGGGGGCAATCCGCTATGGCTACACCTTC.

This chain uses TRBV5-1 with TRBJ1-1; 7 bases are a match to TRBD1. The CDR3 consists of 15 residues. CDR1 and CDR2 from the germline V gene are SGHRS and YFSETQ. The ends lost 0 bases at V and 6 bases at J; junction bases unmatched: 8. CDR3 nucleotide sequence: TGCGCCAGCAGCTTGGAGGGGACAGTAAACCCTGAAGCTTTCTTT. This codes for CASSLEGTVNPEAFF.

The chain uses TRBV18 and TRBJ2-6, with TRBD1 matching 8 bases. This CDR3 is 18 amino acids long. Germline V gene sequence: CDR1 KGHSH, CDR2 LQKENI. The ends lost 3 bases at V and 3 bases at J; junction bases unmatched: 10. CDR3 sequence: CASSPDRGLSGGANVLTF. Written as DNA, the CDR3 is TGTGCCAGCTCACCTGACAGGGGACTCAGCGGTGGGGCCAACGTCCTGACTTTC.

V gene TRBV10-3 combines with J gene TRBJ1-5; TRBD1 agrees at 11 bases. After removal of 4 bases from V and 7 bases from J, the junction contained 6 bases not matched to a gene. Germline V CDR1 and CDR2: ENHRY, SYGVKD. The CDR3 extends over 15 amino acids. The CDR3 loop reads CAISATGTGGQPQHF. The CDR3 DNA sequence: TGTGCCATCAGTGCCACAGGGACAGGGGGGCAGCCCCAGCATTTT.

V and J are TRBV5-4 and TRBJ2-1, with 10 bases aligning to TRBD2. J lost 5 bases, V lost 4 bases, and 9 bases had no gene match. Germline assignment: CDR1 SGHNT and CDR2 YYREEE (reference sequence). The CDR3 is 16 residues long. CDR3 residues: CASSRASGRIDNEQFF. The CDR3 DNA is TGTGCCAGCAGCCGTGCTAGCGGGAGAATTGACAATGAGCAGTTCTTC.

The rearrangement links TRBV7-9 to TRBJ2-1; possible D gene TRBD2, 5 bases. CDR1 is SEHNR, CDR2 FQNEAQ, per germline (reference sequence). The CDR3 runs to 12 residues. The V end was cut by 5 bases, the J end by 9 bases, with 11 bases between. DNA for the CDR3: TGTGCCAGCAGCCCCGGGATTGGTGAGCAGTTCTTC. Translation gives CASSPGIGEQFF. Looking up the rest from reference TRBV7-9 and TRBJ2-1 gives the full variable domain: DTGVSQNPRHKITKRGQNVTFRCDPISEHNRLYWYRQTLGQGPEFLTYFQNEAQLEKSRLLSDRFSAERPKGSFSTLEIQRTEQGDSAMYLCASSPGIGEQFFGPGTRLTVL.

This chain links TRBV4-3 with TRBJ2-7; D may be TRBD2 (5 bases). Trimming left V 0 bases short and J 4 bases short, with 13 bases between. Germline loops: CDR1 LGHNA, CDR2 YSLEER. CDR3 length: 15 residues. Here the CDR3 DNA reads TGCGCCAGCAGCCAAGAAAGAGGGTTCTCTTACGAGCAGTACTTC. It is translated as CASSQERGFSYEQYF.

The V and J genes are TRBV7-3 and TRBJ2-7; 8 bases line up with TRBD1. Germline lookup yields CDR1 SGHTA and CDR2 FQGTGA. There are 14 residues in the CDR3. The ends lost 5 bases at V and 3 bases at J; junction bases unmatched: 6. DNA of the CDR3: TGTGCCAGCAGCCTCAGCACAGGGGGCTACGAGCAGTACTTC. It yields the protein CASSLSTGGYEQYF.

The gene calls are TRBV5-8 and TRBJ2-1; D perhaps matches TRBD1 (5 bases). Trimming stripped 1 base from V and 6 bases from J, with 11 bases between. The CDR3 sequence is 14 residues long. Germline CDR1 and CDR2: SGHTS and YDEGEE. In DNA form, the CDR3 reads TGTGCCAGCAGCTTGATCCAACAGGCCAATGAGCAGTTCTTC. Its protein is CASSLIQQANEQFF.

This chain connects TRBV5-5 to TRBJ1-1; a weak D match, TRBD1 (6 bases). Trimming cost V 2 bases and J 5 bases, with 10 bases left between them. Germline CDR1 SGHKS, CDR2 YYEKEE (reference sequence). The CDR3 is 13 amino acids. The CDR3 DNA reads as TGTGCCAGCAGCTTTGGACAGAGTACTGAAGCTTTCTTT. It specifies CASSFGQSTEAFF.

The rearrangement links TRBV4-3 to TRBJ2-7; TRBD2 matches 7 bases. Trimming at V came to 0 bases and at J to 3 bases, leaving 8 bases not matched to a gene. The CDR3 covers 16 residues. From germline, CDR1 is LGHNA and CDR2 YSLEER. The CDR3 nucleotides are TGCGCCAGCAGCCAAGATTTCCAGGCGGGGGTCTACGAGCAGTACTTC. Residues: CASSQDFQAGVYEQYF.

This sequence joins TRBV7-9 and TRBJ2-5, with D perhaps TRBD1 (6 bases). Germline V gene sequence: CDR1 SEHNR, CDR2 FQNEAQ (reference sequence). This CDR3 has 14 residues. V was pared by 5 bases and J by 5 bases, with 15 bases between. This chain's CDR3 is CASSPGVGAETQYF. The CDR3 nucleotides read TGTGCCAGCAGCCCTGGGGTGGGGGCGGAGACCCAGTACTTC.

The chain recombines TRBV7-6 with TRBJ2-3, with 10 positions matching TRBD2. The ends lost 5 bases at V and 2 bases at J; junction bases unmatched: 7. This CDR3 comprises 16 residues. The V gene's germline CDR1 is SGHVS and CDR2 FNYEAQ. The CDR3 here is CASSPLAGVVTDTQYF. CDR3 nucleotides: TGTGCCAGCAGCCCTCTAGCGGGGGTTGTCACAGATACGCAGTATTTT.

CDR3 sequence reads: CASSLRTGGPQPQHF. The CDR3 DNA reads TGTGCCAGCAGCTTGAGGACAGGGGGCCCTCAGCCCCAGCATTTT. The chain recombines TRBV5-6 with TRBJ1-5; 11 bases agree with TRBD1. Germline V lookup: CDR1 SGHDT, CDR2 YYEEEE. The trim removed 1 base at V and 6 bases at J, leaving 3 bases unmatched. The CDR3 runs to 15 residues.

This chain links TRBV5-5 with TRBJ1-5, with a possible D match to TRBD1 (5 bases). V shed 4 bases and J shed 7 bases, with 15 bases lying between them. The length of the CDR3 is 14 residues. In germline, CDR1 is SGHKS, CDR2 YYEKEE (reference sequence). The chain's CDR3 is CASSQPGPLQPQHF. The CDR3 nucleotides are TGTGCCAGCAGCCAACCAGGGCCCCTACAGCCCCAGCATTTT. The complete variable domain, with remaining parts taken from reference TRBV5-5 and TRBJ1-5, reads DAGVTQSPTHLIKTRGQQVTLRCSPISGHKSVSWYQQVLGQGPQFIFQYYEKEERGRGNFPDRFSARQFPNYSSELNVNALLLGDSALYLCASSQPGPLQPQHFGDGTRLSIL.

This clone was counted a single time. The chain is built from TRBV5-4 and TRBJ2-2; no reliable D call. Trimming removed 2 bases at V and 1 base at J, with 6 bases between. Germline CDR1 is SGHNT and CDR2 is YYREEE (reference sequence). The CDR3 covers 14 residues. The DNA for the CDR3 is TGTGCCAGCAGCTTCTATAGGAACACCGGGGAGCTGTTTTTT. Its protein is CASSFYRNTGELFF. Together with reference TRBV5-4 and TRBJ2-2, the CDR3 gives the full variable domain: ETGVTQSPTHLIKTRGQQVTLRCSSQSGHNTVSWYQQALGQGPQFIFQYYREEENGRGNFPPRFSGLQFPNYSSELNVNALELDDSALYLCASSFYRNTGELFFGEGSRLTVL.

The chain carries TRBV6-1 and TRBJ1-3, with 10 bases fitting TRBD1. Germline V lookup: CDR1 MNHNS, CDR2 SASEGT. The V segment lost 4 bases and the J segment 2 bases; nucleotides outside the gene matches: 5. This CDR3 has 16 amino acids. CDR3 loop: CASSVTGGAAGNTIYF. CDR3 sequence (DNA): TGTGCCAGCAGTGTGACAGGGGGCGCAGCTGGAAACACCATATATTTT.

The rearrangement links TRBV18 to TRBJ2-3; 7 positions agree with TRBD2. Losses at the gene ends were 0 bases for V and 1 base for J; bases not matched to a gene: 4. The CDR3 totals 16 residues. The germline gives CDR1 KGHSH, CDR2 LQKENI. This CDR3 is CASSPPPSGGTDTQYF. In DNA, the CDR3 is TGTGCCAGCTCACCACCGCCTAGCGGTGGCACAGATACGCAGTATTTT.

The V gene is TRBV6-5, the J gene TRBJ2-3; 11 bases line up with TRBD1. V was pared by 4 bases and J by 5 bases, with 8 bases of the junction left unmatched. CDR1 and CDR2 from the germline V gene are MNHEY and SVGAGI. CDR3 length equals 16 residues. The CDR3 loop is CASSLRPGQGVDTQYF. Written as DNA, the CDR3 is TGTGCCAGCAGTTTGCGGCCGGGACAGGGGGTAGATACGCAGTATTTT.

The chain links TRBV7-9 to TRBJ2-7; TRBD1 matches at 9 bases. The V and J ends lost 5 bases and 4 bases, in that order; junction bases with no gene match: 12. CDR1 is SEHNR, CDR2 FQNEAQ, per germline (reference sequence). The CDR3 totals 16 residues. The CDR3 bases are TGTGCCAGCAGCACAATACGGACAGGGGTGATTTACGAGCAGTACTTC. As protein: CASSTIRTGVIYEQYF.